A selection of T cell receptor beta chains follows, all from one sample in a study of blood T cell repertoires in COVID-19. The assay was immunoSEQ multiplex PCR, and TCRdb's table has in-frame clones only and misses some. The repertoire holds more than 95,000 clones, with 90% as singletons. Material for sequencing was peripheral blood. The source of these receptors is a man in his fifties or sixties with acute or convalescent COVID-19. The CDR3 runs from the conserved cysteine through the conserved F or W.

CDR3: CASSSGASNTEAFF; V: TRBV5-1; J: TRBJ1-1
CDR3: CASSPYQGQPQHF; V: TRBV3-1/TRBV3-2; J: TRBJ1-5
CDR3: CASSYDPTGENYGYTF; V: TRBV11-1; J: TRBJ1-2
CDR3: CSARAVSEAFF; V: TRBV20-1; J: TRBJ1-1
CDR3: CASSLGLAGGLIDTQYF; V: TRBV5-6; J: TRBJ2-3
CDR3: CASSTQPITGNYGYTF; V: TRBV9; J: TRBJ1-2
CDR3: CASEGNTEAFF; V: TRBV19; J: TRBJ1-1
CDR3: CASSPGPLYYGYTF; V: TRBV5-6; J: TRBJ1-2
CDR3: CASSQEGSGGHTGELFF; V: TRBV4-2; J: TRBJ2-2
CDR3: CASTQEGLYGQPQHF; V: TRBV6-5; J: TRBJ1-5
CDR3: CASGSIAGTGQYNEQFF; V: TRBV12-5; J: TRBJ2-1
CDR3: CASSLGRTNYGYTF; V: TRBV5-6; J: TRBJ1-2